A single sample is the source of the 26 T cell receptor beta chains below, sequenced in a study of identical twins. TCRdb re-analysed the 5' RACE reads in MiXCR, keeping a single row per CDR3 protein. The sample includes roughly 1.6 million distinct CDR3 sequences, around 33% of them seen just once. Material: cord blood. The source of these receptors is a newborn girl in good health.

The chain has TRBV5-1 and TRBJ2-1; 11 bases match TRBD2. V was pared by 4 bases and J by 6 bases, with 12 bases of the junction left unmatched. Germline assignment: CDR1 SGHRS and CDR2 YFSETQ. The CDR3 has 17 amino acids. CDR3 residues: CASSAPVTSGRSNEQFF. The CDR3 coding sequence is TGCGCCAGCAGCGCCCCCGTTACTAGCGGGAGAAGCAATGAGCAGTTCTTC.

As DNA, the CDR3 is TGCGCCAGCAACTCGGGAGGACCCGGGAATTCACCCCTCCACTTT. Its protein is CASNSGGPGNSPLHF. The rearrangement uses TRBV5-1 and TRBJ1-6; D ambiguous. V lost 6 bases, J lost 7 bases, and 17 bases lay in between. Germline CDR1 is SGHRS and CDR2 is YFSETQ. This CDR3 is 15 amino acids long.

This chain joins TRBV12-3 or TRBV12-4 and TRBJ1-2, with 9 positions matching TRBD1. J gave up 7 bases and V 7 bases, and 7 bases lay outside the gene matches. The CDR3 sequence is 13 residues long. The CDR3 protein is CASNSQGARGYTF. The CDR3 nucleotides are TGTGCCAGCAATTCACAGGGGGCGCGTGGCTACACCTTC.

This clonotype was recorded at least ten times. The J gene is TRBJ2-7, the V gene TRBV6-2 or TRBV6-3; the D gene could be TRBD1 or TRBD2 (5 bases each). Looked up from germline, CDR1 is MNHEY and CDR2 is SVGEGT. This CDR3 is 13 amino acids long. Trimming pared 2 bases from V and 4 bases from J, leaving 9 bases between. The CDR3 region is CASSYPGPYEQYF. CDR3 in DNA: TGTGCCAGCAGTTACCCGGGACCTTACGAGCAGTACTTC.

This clonotype came up many times. The chain recombines TRBV5-1 with TRBJ2-3; 7 bases fit TRBD2. CDR3 length: 17 amino acids. V was clipped by 0 bases and J by 0 bases; unmatched bases: 7. Looked up from germline, CDR1 is SGHRS and CDR2 is YFSETQ. The CDR3 here is CASSLAGGGGSTDTQYF. The CDR3 region has the DNA TGCGCCAGCAGCTTGGCCGGAGGCGGGGGAAGCACAGATACGCAGTATTTT.

This clonotype was seen a few times. The chain links TRBV3-1 to TRBJ2-3; D uncertain. V was shortened by 0 bases and J by 2 bases, with 6 bases between the two germline ends. Germline-derived CDR1 and CDR2 are LGHDT and YNNKEL (reference sequence). The CDR3 loop spans 14 amino acids. DNA of the CDR3: TGTGCCAGCAGCCAAGATCACGACACAGATACGCAGTATTTT. Translated: CASSQDHDTDTQYF.

The chain couples TRBV6-2 or TRBV6-3 to TRBJ2-5; tentatively, D is TRBD1 (5 bases). V lost 0 bases, J lost 3 bases, and 11 bases lay in between. This CDR3 comprises 15 residues. CDR1 is MNHEY, CDR2 SVGEGT, per germline. The CDR3 DNA is TGTGCCAGCAGTTACTCGGCCAGGGCCAAAGAGACCCAGTACTTC. Amino acid sequence: CASSYSARAKETQYF.

This chain joins TRBV12-3 or TRBV12-4 and TRBJ2-1, with D possibly being TRBD2 (6 bases). The CDR3 spans 15 residues. V was trimmed by 3 bases and J by 5 bases, leaving 14 bases between them. The chain's CDR3 is CASSFRDSAHNEQFF. The CDR3 DNA is TGTGCCAGCAGTTTCCGGGACTCAGCCCACAATGAGCAGTTCTTC.

This clonotype was observed a handful of times. The chain links TRBV4-2 to TRBJ2-7; 8 bases are shared with TRBD1. V shed 2 bases and J 3 bases; nucleotides not matched to a gene: 9. The germline V gene encodes CDR1 LGHNA and CDR2 YNFKEQ. This CDR3 contains 16 residues. CDR3 region: CASSQSSGQGSYEQYF. The CDR3 coding sequence is TGTGCCAGCAGCCAATCGTCCGGACAGGGAAGCTACGAGCAGTACTTC.

This clonotype was counted at least ten times. The chain couples TRBV6-6 to TRBJ2-3, with D perhaps being TRBD1 or TRBD2 (6 bases each). Trimming removed 0 bases from V and 14 bases from J, with 15 bases in between. The CDR3 covers 13 residues. The germline V gene encodes CDR1 MNHNY and CDR2 SVGAGI (reference sequence). CDR3 residues: CASSYSRGANPYF. In DNA, the CDR3 is TGTGCCAGCAGTTACTCGAGGGGGGCGAACCCGTATTTT.

V usage is TRBV20-1 and J usage is TRBJ1-5, with a tentative D call TRBD1 (5 bases). There are 16 residues in the CDR3. Germline CDR1 DFQATT, CDR2 SNEGSKA (reference sequence). V was cut by 0 bases and J by 2 bases, with 14 bases left in between. The CDR3 nucleotides are TGCAGTGCTAGAGAACCGTCCGGGGCGGGCAATCAGCCCCAGCATTTT. The encoded protein is CSAREPSGAGNQPQHF.

This clonotype was observed a few times. This chain joins TRBV7-9 and TRBJ2-3; the match to TRBD2 covers 7 bases. The length of the CDR3 is 14 residues. V shed 7 bases, J shed 4 bases, and the junction held 8 bases outside the gene matches. Germline assignment: CDR1 SEHNR and CDR2 FQNEAQ (reference sequence). CDR3 sequence reads: CASTPKREADTQYF. Written as DNA, the CDR3 is TGTGCCAGCACCCCCAAGCGGGAAGCAGATACGCAGTATTTT.

The rearrangement links TRBV6-5 to TRBJ2-1; 14 bases line up with TRBD2. This CDR3 comprises 17 residues. The V gene end was trimmed by 3 bases and the J gene end by 0 bases; junction bases not matched to a gene: 1. CDR1 and CDR2 (germline): MNHEY, SVGAGI. As DNA, the CDR3 is TGTGCCAGCAGTTATGGGACTAGCGGGAGCTCCTACAATGAGCAGTTCTTC. It is translated as CASSYGTSGSSYNEQFF.

The rearrangement uses TRBV6-1 and TRBJ2-3; TRBD1 matches at 7 bases. The germline V gene has CDR1 MNHNS and CDR2 SASEGT. This CDR3 comprises 17 residues. Trimming removed 5 bases from V and 0 bases from J; junction bases left unmatched: 11. The CDR3 DNA reads as TGTGCCAGCAGTCCGGACAGGCAACAAAGCAGCACAGATACGCAGTATTTT. Translation gives CASSPDRQQSSTDTQYF.

This clonotype has more than one count but fewer than ten. The chain employs TRBV7-2 and TRBJ2-7; D call uncertain. V was cut by 2 bases and J by 6 bases, with 11 bases left in between. Germline lookup yields CDR1 SGHTA and CDR2 FQGNSA. This CDR3 has 13 amino acids. CDR3 amino acids: CASSLHTPLEQYF. The CDR3 coding sequence is TGTGCCAGCAGCTTACACACCCCCCTCGAGCAGTACTTC.

The chain joins TRBV5-1 to TRBJ2-3; D gene uncertain. Between the trimmed V and J ends, which lost 4 bases and 0 bases, there was a span of 12 bases. CDR1 SGHRS and CDR2 YFSETQ come from the germline V gene. The CDR3 totals 15 residues. CDR3 coding DNA: TGCGCCAGCAGCCCCCCTTTAACTAGCACAGATACGCAGTATTTT. Its translation is CASSPPLTSTDTQYF.

V gene TRBV7-6 combines with J gene TRBJ1-6, with unresolved D. With 1 base removed from V and 7 bases from J, the gap between germline ends came to 5 bases. The CDR3 has 13 amino acids. Per germline, CDR1 SGHVS and CDR2 FNYEAQ. This CDR3 is CASSLEVNSPLHF. CDR3 nucleotide sequence: TGTGCCAGCAGCTTAGAAGTCAATTCACCCCTCCACTTT.

This clonotype was picked up many times. The chain uses TRBV2 and TRBJ2-3; 14 bases are a match to TRBD2. V was clipped by 7 bases and J by 3 bases; unmatched bases: 12. Germline CDR1 is SNHLY and CDR2 is FYNNEI. The CDR3 contains 18 residues. CDR3 nucleotide sequence: TGTGCCAGCAAGTTCCCGGGACTAGCGGGAGTGGGAACAGATACGCAGTATTTT. It is translated as CASKFPGLAGVGTDTQYF.

This chain connects TRBV20-1 to TRBJ1-2, with 7 bases matching TRBD1. The germline CDR1 and CDR2 sequences are DFQATT and SNEGSKA (reference sequence). The CDR3 contains 12 residues. Written as DNA, the CDR3 is TGCGGTCTCAGGGGGGGCTCCTATGGCTACACCTTC. It codes for CGLRGGSYGYTF.

The CDR3 loop is CASRTVHTEAFF. CDR3 sequence (DNA): TGTGCCAGCCGGACAGTCCACACTGAAGCTTTCTTT. V gene TRBV12-3 or TRBV12-4 combines with J gene TRBJ1-1, with D possibly matching TRBD1 (6 bases). With 8 bases removed from V and 3 bases from J, the gap between germline ends came to 10 bases. The CDR3 has 12 residues.

The chain links TRBV30 to TRBJ1-2, with a possible D match to TRBD1 (5 bases). CDR3 length equals 13 residues. The V end was cut by 4 bases, the J end by 2 bases, with 11 bases between. Germline CDR1 reads GTSNPN; CDR2 reads SVGIG (reference sequence). CDR3 amino acids: CAWKMWDNYGYTF. The CDR3 DNA reads TGTGCCTGGAAAATGTGGGACAACTATGGCTACACCTTC. Complete variable domain (other parts from reference TRBV30 and TRBJ1-2): SQTIHQWPATLVQPVGSPLSLECTVEGTSNPNLYWYRQAAGRGLQLLFYSVGIGQISSEVPQNLSASRPQDRQFILSSKKLLLSDSGFYLCAWKMWDNYGYTFGSGTRLTVV.

The V and J genes are TRBV2 and TRBJ2-7; no clear D. The CDR3 runs to 14 residues. CDR1 is SNHLY and CDR2 is FYNNEI in the germline V gene. V was cut by 1 base and J by 4 bases, with 11 bases left in between. Written as DNA, the CDR3 is TGTGCCAGCAGTGAAGAGGTGACTGCATACGAGCAGTACTTC. This encodes CASSEEVTAYEQYF.

The chain couples TRBV6-1 to TRBJ2-7; the match to TRBD2 covers 11 bases. The CDR3 is 17 residues long. Germline V gene lookup returns CDR1 MNHNS and CDR2 SASEGT. Trimming at V came to 6 bases and at J to 0 bases, leaving 10 bases not matched to a gene. CDR3 residues: CASSPTSGSASSYEQYF. CDR3 DNA sequence: TGTGCCAGCAGCCCTACTAGCGGGAGTGCGAGCTCCTACGAGCAGTACTTC.

This clonotype has a handful of counts. The chain joins TRBV28 to TRBJ2-5, with unresolved D. Germline loops: CDR1 MDHEN, CDR2 SYDVKM. Trimming stripped 3 bases from V and 4 bases from J, with 12 bases between. The CDR3 totals 14 residues. For the CDR3, the DNA is TGTGCCAGCAGTTTGACGGCGTGGGGAGAGACCCAGTACTTC. Translation gives CASSLTAWGETQYF.

This clonotype occurred a few times. The J gene is TRBJ2-5, the V gene TRBV7-9; unclear D gene. Trimming took 5 bases from V and 7 from J, leaving 26 bases between them. CDR1 is SEHNR, CDR2 FQNEAQ, per germline (reference sequence). This CDR3 comprises 17 residues. CDR3 DNA: TGTGCCAGCAGCCAAACACTCCCTTGGCTAGAGATCGTGACCCAGTACTTC. Protein: CASSQTLPWLEIVTQYF.

The chain uses TRBV7-8 and TRBJ1-1, with TRBD1 matching 7 bases. Germline loops: CDR1 SGHVS, CDR2 FQNEAQ. The J segment lost 3 bases and the V segment lost 2 bases, leaving 3 bases of the junction unmatched. The CDR3 is made up of 14 amino acids. Here the CDR3 DNA reads TGTGCCAGCAGCTTACCCGGACAGGACACTGAAGCTTTCTTT. It yields the protein CASSLPGQDTEAFF.